A single sample is the source of the 32 T cell receptor beta chains below, sequenced in a study of blood T cell repertoires in COVID-19. Libraries were prepared by immunoSEQ multiplex PCR; TCRdb keeps only in-frame clonotypes and omits some of them. The sample lists 100,000 to 150,000 clones, 82% occurring once. Sequencing was carried out using peripheral blood. These TCRs come from a woman in her seventies with acute or convalescent COVID-19.

The gene calls are TRBV7-2 and TRBJ2-5, with 8 bases identical to TRBD1. Germline V lookup: CDR1 SGHTA, CDR2 FQGNSA. The V and J ends lost 5 bases and 1 base, in that order; junction bases with no gene match: 3. The CDR3 length is 14 residues. For the CDR3, the DNA is TGTGCCAGCAGCCCACAGGGGGTCCAAGAGACCCAGTACTTC. It translates to CASSPQGVQETQYF.

With regard to this clone: The same CDR3 also results from other DNA sequences found in this sample. The chain uses TRBV2 and TRBJ1-1; D possibly corresponds to TRBD1 (6 bases). Germline values: CDR1 SNHLY, CDR2 FYNNEI. This CDR3 contains 13 residues. The ends were cut back, 6 bases at V and 0 bases at J, with 8 bases in the middle. The CDR3 loop is CASRGQMNTEAFF. The CDR3 DNA is TGTGCCAGCAGAGGACAGATGAACACTGAAGCTTTCTTT.

In nucleotides, the CDR3 is TGTGCCAGCAGCGCAAATGACAGGGGGAGTGAAAAACTGTTTTTT. Protein sequence: CASSANDRGSEKLFF. The J gene is TRBJ1-4, the V gene TRBV5-6; 9 bases agree with TRBD1. V shed 4 bases, J shed 7 bases, and the junction held 8 bases outside the gene matches. The CDR3 runs 15 residues. Germline V CDR1 and CDR2: SGHDT, YYEEEE.

J is TRBJ1-1 and V is TRBV30; 9 bases match TRBD1. Germline CDR1 and CDR2: GTSNPN and SVGIG (reference sequence). The length of the CDR3 is 15 residues. J lost 0 bases, V lost 2 bases, and 4 bases had no gene match. CDR3 bases: TGTGCCTGGAGTCCGAGGACAGGGGTGAACACTGAAGCTTTCTTT. Translation gives CAWSPRTGVNTEAFF.

The chain carries TRBV6-6 and TRBJ1-1, with 7 bases identical to TRBD1. The CDR3 spans 14 residues. V trimming: 7 bases; J trimming: 3 bases; junction bases outside the gene matches: 8. The germline CDR1 and CDR2 sequences are MNHNY and SVGAGI (reference sequence). Written as DNA, the CDR3 is TGTGCCAGCATGAAAACAGGGGCGGACACTGAAGCTTTCTTT. It encodes CASMKTGADTEAFF.

The chain uses TRBV27 and TRBJ1-2; 7 positions agree with TRBD1. The V segment lost 6 bases and the J segment 4 bases; nucleotides outside the gene matches: 5. The CDR3 runs to 13 residues. Looked up from germline, CDR1 is MNHEY and CDR2 is SMNVEV (reference sequence). The CDR3 region has the DNA TGTGCCAGCAGCTATACAGGGGCCTATGGCTACACCTTC. Amino acids: CASSYTGAYGYTF.

This rearrangement joins TRBV10-3 to TRBJ2-1; D perhaps matches TRBD2 (7 bases). The germline V gene has CDR1 ENHRY and CDR2 SYGVKD. V gave up 3 bases and J gave up 3 bases, with 15 bases separating them. This CDR3 has 16 amino acids. CDR3 loop: CAISDLGGTIYNEQFF. As DNA, the CDR3 is TGTGCCATCAGTGACTTGGGGGGGACAATCTACAATGAGCAGTTCTTC.

V and J are TRBV20-1 and TRBJ2-3; D remains ambiguous. This CDR3 spans 13 amino acids. CDR1 is DFQATT, CDR2 SNEGSKA, per germline (reference sequence). V was clipped by 3 bases and J by 4 bases, with 11 bases between them. Here the CDR3 DNA reads TGCAGTGCTAGTTCGTGGAGTGCAGATACGCAGTATTTT. Translated: CSASSWSADTQYF.

The rearrangement joins TRBV12-3 or TRBV12-4 to TRBJ1-2, with 9 bases identical to TRBD1. The junction had 2 bases not matched to a gene; V was cut back by 2 bases and J by 7 bases. The CDR3 has 13 residues. CDR3 protein: CASSLTGGGGYTF. For the CDR3, the DNA is TGTGCCAGCAGTTTAACAGGGGGCGGTGGCTACACCTTC.

In this sample, this clone turned up once. The gene calls are TRBV3-1 (or the pseudogene TRBV3-2) and TRBJ2-5; D may be TRBD2 (7 bases). CDR3 length: 16 residues. Germline lookup yields CDR1 LGHDT and CDR2 YNNKEL (reference sequence). With 1 base removed from V and 4 bases from J, the gap between germline ends came to 16 bases. CDR3 DNA sequence: TGTGCCAGCAGCCAAGCAGGACTTCGGGGGGCAGAGACCCAGTACTTC. It encodes CASSQAGLRGAETQYF.

This rearrangement joins TRBV19 to TRBJ2-3; TRBD2 might be the D (5 bases). This CDR3 is built from 11 residues. Deletions cut 6 bases from V and 6 bases from J, with 7 bases between. Per germline, CDR1 LNHDA and CDR2 SQIVND (reference sequence). The CDR3 reads CASRKRDTQYF. In DNA, the CDR3 is TGTGCCAGTAGGAAGCGGGATACGCAGTATTTT. Filled out from reference TRBV19 and TRBJ2-3, the complete variable domain reads DGGITQSPKYLFRKEGQNVTLSCEQNLNHDAMYWYRQDPGQGLRLIYYSQIVNDFQKGDIAEGYSVSREKKESFPLTVTSAQKNPTAFYLCASRKRDTQYFGPGTRLTVL.

This chain joins TRBV19 and TRBJ2-2, with D perhaps TRBD1 (6 bases). The V gene's germline CDR1 is LNHDA and CDR2 SQIVND (reference sequence). The CDR3 runs to 15 residues. V was pared by 5 bases and J by 2 bases, with 12 bases between. The CDR3 sequence: CASSPGTRNTGELFF. CDR3 sequence (DNA): TGTGCCAGTAGTCCAGGGACACGTAACACCGGGGAGCTGTTTTTT.

The rearrangement links TRBV7-2 to TRBJ1-3, with D possibly matching TRBD1 (6 bases). CDR3 length: 13 residues. Germline V gene lookup returns CDR1 SGHTA and CDR2 FQGNSA. With 1 base removed from V and 11 bases from J, the gap between germline ends came to 12 bases. The CDR3 DNA reads TGTGCCAGCAGCTTAGGTCAGGGGAGGGCCATATATTTT. It is translated as CASSLGQGRAIYF.

This chain uses TRBV12-3 or TRBV12-4 with TRBJ1-5; tentative D call: TRBD1 (6 bases). The CDR3 is made up of 12 amino acids. Trimming stripped 8 bases from V and 6 bases from J, with 11 bases between. Here the CDR3 reads CASQGRGQPQHF. CDR3 nucleotides: TGTGCCAGCCAGGGGAGAGGTCAGCCCCAGCATTTT.

This chain links TRBV7-2 with TRBJ2-7; 10 positions agree with TRBD2. CDR1 and CDR2 from the germline V gene are SGHTA and FQGNSA. Trimming cost V 1 base and J 4 bases; bases outside gene matches: 7. CDR3 length: 16 amino acids. The CDR3 loop reads CASSLEFSSGGYEQYF. In DNA form, the CDR3 reads TGTGCCAGCAGCTTAGAATTTTCTAGCGGGGGTTACGAGCAGTACTTC.

In its sample, this clone was seen once. The chain has TRBV7-6 and TRBJ2-1; TRBD2 matches at 15 bases. The CDR3 sequence is 15 residues long. The V gene end was trimmed by 5 bases and the J gene end by 10 bases; junction bases not matched to a gene: 6. CDR1 and CDR2 from the germline V gene are SGHVS and FNYEAQ. The CDR3 DNA reads TGTGCCAGCAGCCGGACTAGCGGGGGGGCCCGCGAGCAGTTCTTC. As protein: CASSRTSGGAREQFF.

J is TRBJ2-3 and V is TRBV10-3; the match to TRBD1 covers 8 bases. Germline V gene sequence: CDR1 ENHRY, CDR2 SYGVKD. The CDR3 runs 15 residues. V lost 4 bases, J lost 0 bases, and 3 bases stayed unmatched. CDR3 region: CAISGRTGSTDTQYF. The CDR3 coding sequence is TGTGCCATCAGTGGCCGGACAGGGAGCACAGATACGCAGTATTTT.

The V call is TRBV12-3 or TRBV12-4, the J call TRBJ1-1; D unresolved. Trimming left V 2 bases short and J 3 bases short, with 7 bases between. The CDR3 consists of 13 residues. CDR3 protein: CASSLQAYTEAFF. DNA of the CDR3: TGTGCCAGCAGTTTACAAGCGTACACTGAAGCTTTCTTT.

The rearrangement links TRBV24-1 to TRBJ2-3; 8 bases match TRBD2. V gave up 6 bases and J gave up 1 base; unmatched junction bases: 5. CDR1 and CDR2 from the germline V gene are KGHDR and SFDVKD. The length of the CDR3 is 15 residues. CDR3 DNA: TGTGCCACCAGTCTGAAAGCGGGGGGCACAGATACGCAGTATTTT. Protein product: CATSLKAGGTDTQYF.

The chain uses TRBV4-2 and TRBJ2-5; TRBD2 agrees at 11 bases. V lost 0 bases and J lost 5; bases outside the gene matches: 5. Per the germline V gene, CDR1 is LGHNA and CDR2 is YNFKEQ. CDR3 length equals 16 residues. Here the CDR3 DNA reads TGTGCCAGCAGCCAAGATCGGGCTAGCGGGGGGGAGACCCAGTACTTC. Its protein product is CASSQDRASGGETQYF.

The chain couples TRBV18 to TRBJ2-3; D gene ambiguous. Germline V CDR1 and CDR2: KGHSH, LQKENI. The V and J ends lost 3 bases and 2 bases respectively, with 3 bases between them. The CDR3 has 12 amino acids. CDR3 DNA sequence: TGTGCCAGCTCACCTTACACAGATACGCAGTATTTT. It translates to CASSPYTDTQYF.

This sequence joins TRBV11-3 and TRBJ1-3, with TRBD1 identical over 7 bases. CDR1 is SGHNT and CDR2 is YENEEA in the germline V gene. After removal of 2 bases from V and 2 bases from J, the junction contained 9 bases not matched to a gene. CDR3 length: 17 amino acids. CDR3 sequence (DNA): TGTGCCAGCAGCTTATCATCAGGGGGAATGGCTGGAAACACCATATATTTT. The encoded protein is CASSLSSGGMAGNTIYF.

At least ten counts were recorded for this clone. The chain carries TRBV6-2 or TRBV6-3 and TRBJ1-5; D uncertain. Trimming left V 1 base short and J 5 bases short, with 6 bases between. This CDR3 is 13 amino acids long. Germline CDR1 reads MNHEY; CDR2 reads SVGEGT. CDR3 nucleotides: TGTGCCAGCAGTTACTATGGAGATCAGCCCCAGCATTTT. Translating gives CASSYYGDQPQHF.

V gene TRBV6-6 combines with J gene TRBJ1-2, with D hard to call. Per the germline V gene, CDR1 is MNHNY and CDR2 is SVGAGI (reference sequence). This CDR3 is built from 13 residues. The germline V and J ends were trimmed by 7 bases and 0 bases, with 9 bases remaining between them. CDR3 bases: TGTGCCAGCACCCTATTAGCTAACTATGGCTACACCTTC. Amino acids: CASTLLANYGYTF.

This clone occurred once. The chain is built from TRBV7-3 and TRBJ1-2, with D possibly matching TRBD1 (5 bases). Trimming shortened V by 5 bases and J by 6 bases, and 16 bases separated the two germline ends. Germline assignment: CDR1 SGHTA and CDR2 FQGTGA. This CDR3 spans 14 amino acids. CDR3 residues: CASSLGAGSDGYTF. CDR3 DNA: TGTGCCAGCAGCCTAGGGGCAGGTTCGGATGGCTACACCTTC. Full variable domain (rest looked up from reference TRBV7-3 and TRBJ1-2): GAGVSQTPSNKVTEKGKYVELRCDPISGHTALYWYRQSLGQGPEFLIYFQGTGAADDSGLPNDRFFAVRPEGSVSTLKIQRTERGDSAVYLCASSLGAGSDGYTFGSGTRLTVV.

CDR3 residues: CATSRDGRGYNSPLHF. CDR3 in DNA: TGTGCCACCAGCAGAGATGGCCGAGGCTATAATTCACCCCTCCACTTT. This chain connects TRBV15 to TRBJ1-6; D is undetermined. The germline V and J ends were trimmed by 0 bases and 3 bases, with 9 bases remaining between them. The CDR3 runs 16 residues. From germline, CDR1 is LNHNV and CDR2 YYDKDF (reference sequence).

This clone was seen a single time. The V call is TRBV6-2 or TRBV6-3, the J call TRBJ1-1, with 12 nucleotides matching TRBD1. This CDR3 spans 19 amino acids. Trimming at V came to 2 bases and at J to 4 bases, leaving 14 bases not matched to a gene. Germline V lookup: CDR1 MNHEY, CDR2 SVGEGT. The CDR3 loop reads CASSYALGTGGLRATEAFF. The CDR3 nucleotides read TGTGCCAGCAGTTACGCCCTTGGGACAGGGGGCCTCCGGGCCACTGAAGCTTTCTTT.

The chain recombines TRBV6-5 with TRBJ1-2; D gene uncertain. Deletions cut 7 bases from V and 7 bases from J, with 16 bases between. The CDR3 has 13 amino acids. Germline loops: CDR1 MNHEY, CDR2 SVGAGI. This chain's CDR3 is CASKVGDAGGYTF. The CDR3 DNA sequence: TGTGCCAGCAAGGTTGGAGACGCGGGTGGCTACACCTTC.

This chain connects TRBV5-4 to TRBJ1-3; D possibly corresponds to TRBD1 (6 bases). The length of the CDR3 is 17 residues. Germline V gives CDR1 SGHNT, CDR2 YYREEE (reference sequence). Between the trimmed V and J ends, which lost 3 bases and 0 bases, there was a span of 16 bases. DNA of the CDR3: TGTGCCAGCAGCTCCCGTTTAAAGACAGGCTCTGGAAACACCATATATTTT. Its translation is CASSSRLKTGSGNTIYF.

The rearrangement joins TRBV2 to TRBJ1-1, with 7 bases fitting TRBD1. CDR1 SNHLY and CDR2 FYNNEI come from the germline V gene. Trimming at V came to 6 bases and at J to 1 base, leaving 8 bases not matched to a gene. The CDR3 covers 15 residues. The chain's CDR3 is CASRADTGANTEAFF. Written as DNA, the CDR3 is TGTGCCAGCAGAGCTGATACAGGGGCGAACACTGAAGCTTTCTTT.

Here the CDR3 DNA reads TGTGCCACCAGTGGATCAGGGGACAACTATGGCTACACCTTC. Amino acid sequence: CATSGSGDNYGYTF. The chain couples TRBV24-1 to TRBJ1-2, with a possible D match to TRBD1 (6 bases). The CDR3 loop spans 14 amino acids. Germline CDR1 KGHDR, CDR2 SFDVKD. The V and J ends lost 5 bases and 2 bases respectively, with 11 bases between them.

The chain is built from TRBV9 and TRBJ2-3; 7 nucleotides agree with TRBD2. The ends lost 0 bases at V and 4 bases at J; junction bases unmatched: 5. CDR1 and CDR2 (germline): SGDLS, YYNGEE. CDR3 length equals 15 residues. CDR3 region: CASSVGLAAADTQYF. CDR3 nucleotide sequence: TGTGCCAGCAGCGTAGGACTAGCTGCAGCAGATACGCAGTATTTT.